The 30 T cell receptor beta chains given below trace back to one sample, sequenced in a study of blood T cell repertoires in COVID-19 (dated by TCRdb to the early 2020s). The library relied on the immunoSEQ multiplex PCR assay. This immuneACCESS table, as held by TCRdb, lists in-frame sequences with V and J called but not all clones. Of the missing ones, under half trace to an unresolved V gene in checked studies; the others have no known cause. In all, the sample holds 300,000 to 350,000 clones, and about 90% of those were seen once. The leading ten clones occupy more than 0.8% of the sample. Sample: PBMCs or T cells enriched from blood (not recorded which). These receptors all stem from a young woman who had recovered from COVID-19.

CDR3 sequence reads: CASSPGVYQPQHF. The CDR3 coding sequence is TGTGCCAGCAGCCCCGGGGTGTATCAGCCCCAGCATTTT. The chain combines TRBV7-9 with TRBJ1-5, with D unclear. Trimming took 5 bases from V and 5 from J, leaving 10 bases between them. CDR1 is SEHNR, CDR2 FQNEAQ, per germline (reference sequence). The CDR3 extends over 13 amino acids.

V gene TRBV30 combines with J gene TRBJ2-2; 7 bases are a match to TRBD1. The CDR3 spans 14 residues. Germline-derived CDR1 and CDR2 are GTSNPN and SVGIG (reference sequence). Losses at the gene ends were 0 bases for V and 4 bases for J; bases not matched to a gene: 2. This chain's CDR3 is CAWSVNRGTGELFF. The CDR3 DNA reads TGTGCCTGGAGTGTAAACAGGGGCACCGGGGAGCTGTTTTTT.

The V gene is TRBV29-1, the J gene TRBJ2-1; tentatively, D is TRBD2 (6 bases). The CDR3 has 16 residues. Germline CDR1 reads SQVTM; CDR2 reads ANQGSEA. V lost 1 base and J lost 0, with 13 bases in between. Here the CDR3 reads CSVEGEAGFSYNEQFF. CDR3 DNA: TGCAGCGTTGAAGGGGAGGCGGGGTTCTCCTACAATGAGCAGTTCTTC.

V is TRBV11-2 and J is TRBJ1-1, with 8 bases that match TRBD1. Germline CDR1 is SGHAT and CDR2 is FQNNGV. The CDR3 runs 14 residues. V shed 6 bases, J shed 2 bases, and the junction held 5 bases outside the gene matches. CDR3 nucleotide sequence: TGTGCCAGCAGATACGGGACAGGCAACACTGAAGCTTTCTTT. As protein: CASRYGTGNTEAFF. Drawing the rest from reference TRBV11-2 and TRBJ1-1, the complete variable domain is EAGVAQSPRYKIIEKRQSVAFWCNPISGHATLYWYQQILGQGPKLLIQFQNNGVVDDSQLPKDRFSAERLKGVDSTLKIQPAKLEDSAVYLCASRYGTGNTEAFFGQGTRLTVV.

The gene calls are TRBV29-1 and TRBJ2-5; D may be TRBD1 (6 bases). Trimming took off 7 bases at V and 0 bases at J, with 12 bases between the two ends. Germline V gives CDR1 SQVTM, CDR2 ANQGSEA. The CDR3 extends over 13 amino acids. This chain's CDR3 is CSGKGQYQETQYF. CDR3 nucleotide sequence: TGCAGCGGCAAAGGACAGTACCAAGAGACCCAGTACTTC.

The chain recombines TRBV7-4 with TRBJ1-2, with 10 bases fitting TRBD1. The CDR3 length is 15 residues. Germline trimming cut 5 bases from V and 2 bases from J; bases unmatched to any gene: 5. Germline lookup yields CDR1 SGHVT and CDR2 SQSDAQ. This CDR3 is CASSLDRGPNYGYTF. The CDR3 DNA is TGTGCCAGCAGCCTCGACAGGGGGCCCAACTATGGCTACACCTTC.

This clone was detected once. This sequence joins TRBV5-1 and TRBJ1-3; 7 nucleotides align to TRBD1. V shed 5 bases, J shed 2 bases, and the junction held 7 bases outside the gene matches. The CDR3 is 15 residues long. Germline lookup yields CDR1 SGHRS and CDR2 YFSETQ. In DNA form, the CDR3 reads TGCGCCAGCAGTGAAGGGGGCAGGGCTGGAAACACCATATATTTT. Protein sequence: CASSEGGRAGNTIYF.

The J gene is TRBJ2-7, the V gene TRBV30, with TRBD1 identical over 9 bases. Germline V CDR1 and CDR2: GTSNPN, SVGIG (reference sequence). The CDR3 totals 14 residues. V dropped 7 bases and J dropped 3; count of bases not matched to a gene: 10. In DNA form, the CDR3 reads TGTGCCTTTTTCTCGCCGGGACAGGGCTACGAGCAGTACTTC. Translation gives CAFFSPGQGYEQYF.

The chain has TRBV29-1 and TRBJ2-6; D is perhaps TRBD1 (5 bases). V was cut by 4 bases and J by 1 base, with 5 bases left in between. CDR1 is SQVTM and CDR2 is ANQGSEA in the germline V gene. The CDR3 contains 13 residues. CDR3 bases: TGCAGCGTTGCAGGGTCTGGGGCCAACGTCCTGACTTTC. This encodes CSVAGSGANVLTF.

The V call is TRBV28, the J call TRBJ1-1; a possible D gene is TRBD1 (6 bases). The CDR3 consists of 15 residues. The germline V gene encodes CDR1 MDHEN and CDR2 SYDVKM. Between the trimmed V and J ends, which lost 4 bases and 1 base, there was a span of 13 bases. The CDR3 coding sequence is TGTGCCAGCAGTTCCCTGCCGGGACAGAACACTGAAGCTTTCTTT. Translating it yields CASSSLPGQNTEAFF. Full variable domain (rest looked up from reference TRBV28 and TRBJ1-1): DVKVTQSSRYLVKRTGEKVFLECVQDMDHENMFWYRQDPGLGLRLIYFSYDVKMKEKGDIPEGYSVSREKKERFSLILESASTNQTSMYLCASSSLPGQNTEAFFGQGTRLTVV.

This CDR3 reads CASSLRTGSYEQYF. Written as DNA, the CDR3 is TGTGCCAGCAGTTTACGGACAGGATCCTACGAGCAGTACTTC. The gene calls are TRBV27 and TRBJ2-7; 7 bases are a match to TRBD1. Germline V gene sequence: CDR1 MNHEY, CDR2 SMNVEV (reference sequence). Losses at the gene ends were 2 bases for V and 1 base for J; bases not matched to a gene: 2. The CDR3 has 14 residues.

The chain is built from TRBV28 and TRBJ2-7; perhaps TRBD2 as D (5 bases). The V and J ends lost 11 bases and 3 bases respectively, with 11 bases between them. The CDR3 is made up of 11 amino acids. Germline V gene lookup returns CDR1 MDHEN and CDR2 SYDVKM. DNA for the CDR3: TGTGCCGCGGGCCCTGTCTACGAGCAGTACTTC. Protein product: CAAGPVYEQYF.

This chain's CDR3 is CASSSPGGQETQYF. The CDR3, as DNA: TGTGCCAGCAGTTCTCCAGGGGGTCAAGAGACCCAGTACTTC. The genes are TRBV2 and TRBJ2-5; TRBD1 agrees at 7 bases. Germline V gene sequence: CDR1 SNHLY, CDR2 FYNNEI. This CDR3 region has 14 residues. V lost 5 bases to trimming and J lost 2 bases; unmatched junction nucleotides: 5. The full variable domain, with the rest looked up from reference TRBV2 and TRBJ2-5, is EPEVTQTPSHQVTQMGQEVILRCVPISNHLYFYWYRQILGQKVEFLVSFYNNEISEKSEIFDDQFSVERPDGSNFTLKIRSTKLEDSAMYFCASSSPGGQETQYFGPGTRLLVL.

The gene calls are TRBV28 and TRBJ1-1; TRBD1 matches at 9 bases. Germline CDR1 and CDR2: MDHEN and SYDVKM. This CDR3 comprises 14 residues. The V gene end was trimmed by 6 bases and the J gene end by 1 base; junction bases not matched to a gene: 3. This CDR3 is CASRGDRENTEAFF. The CDR3 DNA is TGTGCCAGCAGGGGGGACAGGGAGAACACTGAAGCTTTCTTT.

The chain joins TRBV2 to TRBJ1-3; 7 nucleotides line up with TRBD1. With V trimmed by 4 bases and J by 0 bases, 6 bases remained unmatched. This CDR3 contains 16 residues. Germline V lookup: CDR1 SNHLY, CDR2 FYNNEI. Here the CDR3 DNA reads TGTGCCAGCAGTGGATACAGGGGACCCTCTGGAAACACCATATATTTT. As protein: CASSGYRGPSGNTIYF.

This sequence joins TRBV7-8 and TRBJ1-5; 7 bases are a match to TRBD1. The germline V gene encodes CDR1 SGHVS and CDR2 FQNEAQ. This CDR3 is built from 15 residues. Trimming removed 2 bases from V and 4 bases from J; junction bases left unmatched: 5. CDR3 nucleotide sequence: TGTGCCAGCAGCTTACGACAGGGCGGGAATCAGCCCCAGCATTTT. Its translation is CASSLRQGGNQPQHF.

The J gene is TRBJ1-2, the V gene TRBV4-3, with a weak D call TRBD1 (5 bases). CDR1 and CDR2 from the germline V gene are LGHNA and YSLEER. The CDR3 loop spans 15 amino acids. Trimming took off 0 bases at V and 8 bases at J, with 16 bases between the two ends. CDR3 DNA: TGCGCCAGCAGCCAAGAGGGCATCGGGGGGGGAGGCTACACCTTC. Translated, it gives CASSQEGIGGGGYTF.

The chain uses TRBV15 and TRBJ1-1; D possibly corresponds to TRBD1 (6 bases). The germline V gene encodes CDR1 LNHNV and CDR2 YYDKDF (reference sequence). Trimming cost V 8 bases and J 4 bases, with 14 bases left between them. The CDR3 covers 13 residues. This chain's CDR3 is CATAKQGGTEAFF. CDR3 DNA sequence: TGTGCCACCGCTAAACAAGGGGGCACTGAAGCTTTCTTT.

The chain couples TRBV2 to TRBJ2-4, with TRBD1 matching over 9 bases. The CDR3 extends over 15 amino acids. Germline lookup yields CDR1 SNHLY and CDR2 FYNNEI. The trim removed 6 bases at V and 0 bases at J, leaving 3 bases unmatched. The CDR3 spells CASRDRGLAKNIQYF. The CDR3 nucleotides are TGTGCCAGCAGAGACAGGGGGTTAGCCAAAAACATTCAGTACTTC.

V gene TRBV5-1 combines with J gene TRBJ1-1; D might be TRBD1 (6 bases). The V end was cut by 6 bases, the J end by 2 bases, with 11 bases between. The CDR3 runs to 13 residues. CDR1 is SGHRS and CDR2 is YFSETQ in the germline V gene. For the CDR3, the DNA is TGCGCCAGCAACGGACAGAGAAACACTGAAGCTTTCTTT. Its protein is CASNGQRNTEAFF.

The rearrangement uses TRBV27 and TRBJ2-5; TRBD2 matches 9 bases. CDR3 length equals 16 residues. The V gene end was trimmed by 6 bases and the J gene end by 5 bases; junction bases not matched to a gene: 13. Germline V gene data show CDR1 as MNHEY and CDR2 as SMNVEV (reference sequence). The CDR3 spells CASRRAGGGVGETQYF. The CDR3 DNA follows: TGTGCCAGCAGAAGGGCGGGGGGGGGCGTCGGGGAGACCCAGTACTTC.

The chain carries TRBV27 and TRBJ2-5, with 9 bases lining up with TRBD2. V was pared by 3 bases and J by 3 bases, with 5 bases of the junction left unmatched. The CDR3 runs 15 residues. CDR1 is MNHEY and CDR2 is SMNVEV in the germline V gene (reference sequence). In DNA, the CDR3 is TGTGCCAGCAGTTTCGACCCTAGCGGGGAAGAGACCCAGTACTTC. It codes for CASSFDPSGEETQYF.

This clone has only a few counts. This chain connects TRBV7-7 to TRBJ1-1; D gene ambiguous. The V end was cut by 5 bases, the J end by 1 base, with 14 bases between. CDR1 is SSHAT and CDR2 is FNYEAQ in the germline V gene (reference sequence). The CDR3 has 15 amino acids. CDR3 nucleotides: TGTGCCAGCAGCCCCCTTGCGAGGGAGAACACTGAAGCTTTCTTT. Its translation is CASSPLARENTEAFF.

This sequence joins TRBV5-5 and TRBJ1-6; the match to TRBD1 covers 10 bases. This CDR3 comprises 15 residues. Germline V gives CDR1 SGHKS, CDR2 YYEKEE (reference sequence). The V and J ends lost 0 bases and 7 bases, in that order; junction bases with no gene match: 1. The CDR3 coding sequence is TGTGCCAGCAGCTTGGGACAGGGGGCGAATTCACCCCTCCACTTT. It encodes CASSLGQGANSPLHF.

V is TRBV6-1 and J is TRBJ1-2; tentatively, D is TRBD1 (5 bases). Trimming took 1 base from V and 8 from J, leaving 14 bases between them. Germline values: CDR1 MNHNS, CDR2 SASEGT. The CDR3 consists of 14 residues. The CDR3 DNA sequence: TGTGCCAGCAGTGAAGAGGTAGGGGCGAAAGGCTACACCTTC. Translation gives CASSEEVGAKGYTF.

On this clone: Other DNA sequences in this specimen translate into the identical CDR3. The chain has TRBV7-2 and TRBJ1-5; D uncertain. This CDR3 has 13 residues. The V and J ends lost 2 bases and 4 bases respectively, with 6 bases between them. CDR1 and CDR2 (germline): SGHTA, FQGNSA. CDR3 region: CASSLRGNQPQHF. CDR3 DNA: TGTGCCAGCAGCTTACGAGGGAATCAGCCCCAGCATTTT.

CDR3 sequence reads: CASSLHTTLAEQYF. The CDR3 nucleotides are TGTGCCAGCAGCTTACACACCACCCTGGCCGAGCAGTACTTC. V usage is TRBV11-1 and J usage is TRBJ2-7; D remains unclear. The CDR3 consists of 14 residues. V gave up 2 bases and J gave up 6 bases, with 14 bases separating them. From germline, CDR1 is SGHAT and CDR2 FQDESV (reference sequence).

This clone came up once. The chain carries TRBV5-5 and TRBJ1-5; no reliable D call. Trimming cost V 1 base and J 2 bases, with 10 bases left between them. CDR1 SGHKS and CDR2 YYEKEE come from the germline V gene (reference sequence). This CDR3 comprises 15 residues. DNA of the CDR3: TGTGCCAGCAGCTTGAGTTGGGCAGGCAATCAGCCCCAGCATTTT. It translates to CASSLSWAGNQPQHF.

The gene calls are TRBV19 and TRBJ1-1; D not certain. The CDR3 totals 13 residues. In germline, CDR1 is LNHDA, CDR2 SQIVND (reference sequence). V was clipped by 2 bases and J by 7 bases, with 11 bases between them. The CDR3 spells CASSIRSSIEAFF. In DNA, the CDR3 is TGTGCCAGTAGTATACGGAGCAGCATTGAAGCTTTCTTT.

This clone was picked up a small number of times. J is TRBJ2-3 and V is TRBV5-4; TRBD2 matches 7 bases. V dropped 0 bases and J dropped 3; count of bases not matched to a gene: 7. The germline gives CDR1 SGHNT, CDR2 YYREEE (reference sequence). The CDR3 is 16 residues long. CDR3 sequence reads: CASSLGGEGRTDTQYF. The CDR3 DNA sequence: TGTGCCAGCAGCTTGGGGGGGGAGGGGAGGACAGATACGCAGTATTTT.